Below, 14 T cell receptor beta chains from the same sample are listed, as sequenced in a study of blood T cell repertoires in COVID-19. Method: immunoSEQ multiplex PCR; TCRdb's copy keeps in-frame clones and lacks some. Found here are hundreds of thousands of clones, roughly four fifths of them singletons; the top ten hold 9.4%. Sequences were obtained from peripheral blood. The source is a woman between 45 and 60 years old who had recovered from COVID-19.

The genes are TRBV2 and TRBJ2-3; D unresolved. The CDR3 loop spans 13 amino acids. Deletions cut 11 bases from V and 2 bases from J, with 14 bases between. The germline gives CDR1 SNHLY, CDR2 FYNNEI. CDR3: CAHNWAPTDTQYF. The CDR3 nucleotides read TGTGCCCATAACTGGGCCCCCACAGATACGCAGTATTTT.

The chain employs TRBV6-6 and TRBJ1-4, with 7 bases matching TRBD1. The V segment lost 5 bases and the J segment 5 bases; nucleotides outside the gene matches: 11. Germline loops: CDR1 MNHNY, CDR2 SVGAGI (reference sequence). There are 16 residues in the CDR3. The CDR3 DNA is TGTGCCAGCAGTCGACACGGGACAGCTTCAAATGAAAAACTGTTTTTT. It encodes CASSRHGTASNEKLFF.

This clone has at least ten counts. This sequence joins TRBV27 and TRBJ1-2; 7 bases agree with TRBD1. The CDR3 runs to 14 residues. Losses at the gene ends were 4 bases for V and 6 bases for J; bases not matched to a gene: 8. From germline, CDR1 is MNHEY and CDR2 SMNVEV (reference sequence). The CDR3 DNA follows: TGTGCCAGCAGTTACAGGGGCACCGGGGATGGCTACACCTTC. Translated: CASSYRGTGDGYTF.

The chain uses TRBV19 and TRBJ2-7, with 10 positions matching TRBD1. Germline assignment: CDR1 LNHDA and CDR2 SQIVND (reference sequence). CDR3 length: 14 residues. The V segment lost 5 bases and the J segment 3 bases; nucleotides outside the gene matches: 4. CDR3 DNA: TGTGCCAGTAGTGGCCGGGACAGGGGCTACGAGCAGTACTTC. Its translation: CASSGRDRGYEQYF. Full variable domain (rest looked up from reference TRBV19 and TRBJ2-7): DGGITQSPKYLFRKEGQNVTLSCEQNLNHDAMYWYRQDPGQGLRLIYYSQIVNDFQKGDIAEGYSVSREKKESFPLTVTSAQKNPTAFYLCASSGRDRGYEQYFGPGTRLTVT.

This clone was counted once. The CDR3 nucleotides read TGTGCCACCAGTGATTCACTTATGGTCTACAATGAGCAGTTCTTC. Residues: CATSDSLMVYNEQFF. The chain has TRBV24-1 and TRBJ2-1, with no clear D. Per the germline V gene, CDR1 is KGHDR and CDR2 is SFDVKD. The CDR3 consists of 15 residues. V dropped 2 bases and J dropped 3 bases, with 10 bases sitting between them.

The chain is built from TRBV5-6 and TRBJ1-1, with D unclear. The germline V gene has CDR1 SGHDT and CDR2 YYEEEE. The CDR3 is made up of 17 amino acids. V lost 2 bases, J lost 3 bases, and 20 bases lay in between. CDR3 residues: CASSLPTALLRDTEAFF. CDR3 sequence (DNA): TGTGCCAGCAGCTTACCTACAGCGCTCTTGAGGGACACTGAAGCTTTCTTT.

V usage is TRBV11-2 and J usage is TRBJ1-2; D is undetermined. Germline V CDR1 and CDR2: SGHAT, FQNNGV. Trimming took off 0 bases at V and 4 bases at J, with 6 bases between the two ends. The length of the CDR3 is 13 residues. CDR3 in amino acids: CASSLEHTYGYTF. CDR3 bases: TGTGCCAGCAGCTTAGAACATACCTATGGCTACACCTTC.

The rearrangement links TRBV4-3 to TRBJ2-2; D is possibly TRBD2 (5 bases). The CDR3 is made up of 14 amino acids. Trimming removed 3 bases from V and 6 bases from J, with 11 bases in between. CDR1 LGHNA and CDR2 YSLEER come from the germline V gene. The CDR3 loop is CASSQSDLAGELFF. The CDR3 region has the DNA TGCGCCAGCAGCCAGTCGGACTTGGCCGGGGAGCTGTTTTTT.

The rearrangement uses TRBV9 and TRBJ1-1; D is possibly TRBD1 (6 bases). The V end was cut by 5 bases, the J end by 1 base, with 30 bases between. This CDR3 comprises 20 residues. The germline V gene encodes CDR1 SGDLS and CDR2 YYNGEE. The CDR3 sequence is CASSMSVGQGHGTANTEAFF. The CDR3, as DNA: TGTGCCAGCAGTATGTCGGTGGGGCAGGGACACGGTACTGCGAACACTGAAGCTTTCTTT.

This clone was detected only a few times. The chain's CDR3 is CASSFTGTGELFF. The CDR3 nucleotides read TGTGCCAGCAGCTTCACAGGGACCGGGGAGCTGTTTTTT. The chain combines TRBV11-2 with TRBJ2-2; TRBD1 might be the D (6 bases). This CDR3 contains 13 residues. Trimming removed 3 bases at V and 5 bases at J, with 7 bases between. Germline lookup yields CDR1 SGHAT and CDR2 FQNNGV.

The rearrangement uses TRBV7-2 and TRBJ2-7, with TRBD2 matching 10 bases. The CDR3 is 14 residues long. J lost 8 bases, V lost 4 bases, and 8 bases had no gene match. Per the germline V gene, CDR1 is SGHTA and CDR2 is FQGNSA. The CDR3 DNA is TGTGCCAGCAGCTCTCCGGGACTAGCGTCCAAGCAGTACTTC. Protein: CASSSPGLASKQYF. The variable domain in full, with the rest retrieved from reference TRBV7-2 and TRBJ2-7, is GAGVSQSPSNKVTEKGKDVELRCDPISGHTALYWYRQSLGQGLEFLIYFQGNSAPDKSGLPSDRFSAERTGGSVSTLTIQRTQQEDSAVYLCASSSPGLASKQYFGPGTRLTVT.

The genes are TRBV7-8 and TRBJ2-7; 11 nucleotides agree with TRBD2. Germline assignment: CDR1 SGHVS and CDR2 FQNEAQ. The length of the CDR3 is 15 residues. J lost 1 base, V lost 7 bases, and 6 bases had no gene match. CDR3 DNA: TGTGCCAGCACCCAACGACTAGCGGGGTCCTACGAGCAGTACTTC. As protein: CASTQRLAGSYEQYF. Variable domain in full (rest from reference TRBV7-8 and TRBJ2-7): GAGVSQSPRYKVAKRGQDVALRCDPISGHVSLFWYQQALGQGPEFLTYFQNEAQLDKSGLPSDRFFAERPEGSVSTLKIQRTQQEDSAVYLCASTQRLAGSYEQYFGPGTRLTVT.

This clone has only a few counts. The V call is TRBV25-1, the J call TRBJ1-5; 7 nucleotides agree with TRBD1. The CDR3 length is 14 residues. Germline CDR1 MGHDK, CDR2 SYGVNS. V lost 7 bases and J lost 3; bases outside the gene matches: 6. The CDR3 sequence: CASTETGFNQPQHF. The CDR3 DNA reads as TGTGCCAGCACCGAGACAGGGTTCAATCAGCCCCAGCATTTT.

This chain links TRBV6-5 with TRBJ1-2, with TRBD1 matching over 7 bases. Germline CDR1 and CDR2: MNHEY and SVGAGI. The CDR3 is made up of 14 amino acids. V gave up 0 bases and J gave up 4 bases; unmatched junction bases: 2. DNA of the CDR3: TGTGCCAGCAGTTACTCGAGGGGGCCCTATGGCTACACCTTC. It is translated as CASSYSRGPYGYTF.